These 2 T cell receptor beta chains share one sample of origin, sequenced in a study of T cell clonality in common variable immunodeficiency. Profiling relied on immunoSEQ multiplex PCR, and the TCRdb table lists in-frame clones only, not all of them. The sample was found to contain 45,000 to 55,000 clones, and every one recurs. Sequencing was done on a sample of peripheral blood mononuclear cells. The receptors stem from a person between 18 and 69 years old in good health.

This clone was picked up many times. The read terminates 3 residues ahead of where the CDR3 ends, so the germline J gene completes it. The rearrangement uses TRBV18 and TRBJ2-7, with D maybe TRBD2 (5 bases). The germline V and J ends were trimmed by 4 bases and 3 bases, with 10 bases remaining between them. CDR3 length: 13 residues. Germline V lookup: CDR1 KGHSH, CDR2 LQKENI. The CDR3 sequence: CASSLRTDYEQYF. The covered CDR3 bases are TGTGCCAGCTCACTCCGGACTGACTACGAG.

This clone appeared many times. Read data end 3 residues before the CDR3 end; the end is taken from the germline J gene. This chain connects TRBV11-3 to TRBJ2-1, with unresolved D. CDR1 SGHNT and CDR2 YENEEA come from the germline V gene. This CDR3 has 14 amino acids. V lost 0 bases and J lost 6, with 9 bases in between. CDR3 amino acids: CASSLDSPPNEQFF. The part of the CDR3 DNA that was read is TGTGCCAGCAGCTTAGACTCCCCCCCCAATGAG.